Below are 28 T cell receptor beta chains sequenced from a single sample in a study of OX40 agonist ivuxolimab in advanced cancers. Method: immunoSEQ multiplex PCR; TCRdb's copy keeps in-frame clones and lacks some. The sample has roughly 18,000 clones, around two thirds seen once; the top ten hold approximately 20%. This material consisted of CD4+ or CD8+ T cells sorted from blood, taken in a trial of the OX40 agonist ivuxolimab. Receptor source: an adult with an advanced solid tumor such as melanoma, head and neck, liver or kidney cancer.

V is TRBV2 and J is TRBJ1-1; D not certain. The CDR3 runs 12 residues. Germline assignment: CDR1 SNHLY and CDR2 FYNNEI. Trimming removed 5 bases at V and 3 bases at J, with 7 bases between. CDR3 in amino acids: CASSPVYTEAFF. The CDR3 DNA is TGTGCCAGCAGTCCAGTTTACACTGAAGCTTTCTTT.

The gene calls are TRBV6-6 and TRBJ1-3; D is undetermined. CDR1 MNHNY and CDR2 SVGAGI come from the germline V gene (reference sequence). Trimming removed 1 base at V and 0 bases at J, with 4 bases between. The CDR3 spans 14 residues. CDR3 region: CASSYWTSGNTIYF. The DNA of the CDR3 is TGTGCCAGCAGTTACTGGACCTCTGGAAACACCATATATTTT.

The chain is built from TRBV11-2 and TRBJ2-1, with TRBD1 matching over 9 bases. CDR1 and CDR2 (germline): SGHAT, FQNNGV. The V and J ends lost 7 bases and 1 base, in that order; junction bases with no gene match: 11. The CDR3 has 17 amino acids. CDR3 protein: CASTPPQGARSYNEQFF. CDR3 DNA: TGTGCCAGCACCCCCCCACAGGGGGCGAGGTCCTACAATGAGCAGTTCTTC.

The CDR3 region has the DNA TGTGCCAGCAGCCCCAAGCTCAGGGAGGGGCCCGGGGAGCTGTTTTTT. Its protein product is CASSPKLREGPGELFF. This chain links TRBV7-8 with TRBJ2-2, with 7 nucleotides matching TRBD2. The CDR3 extends over 16 amino acids. V was clipped by 5 bases and J by 6 bases; unmatched bases: 12. Germline V gene sequence: CDR1 SGHVS, CDR2 FQNEAQ. Full variable domain (rest looked up from reference TRBV7-8 and TRBJ2-2): GAGVSQSPRYKVAKRGQDVALRCDPISGHVSLFWYQQALGQGPEFLTYFQNEAQLDKSGLPSDRFFAERPEGSVSTLKIQRTQQEDSAVYLCASSPKLREGPGELFFGEGSRLTVL.

The rearrangement joins TRBV15 to TRBJ2-1; 9 bases are shared with TRBD1. Germline-derived CDR1 and CDR2 are LNHNV and YYDKDF (reference sequence). There are 17 residues in the CDR3. V lost 0 bases to trimming and J lost 8 bases; unmatched junction nucleotides: 11. The CDR3 DNA is TGTGCCACCAGCAGAGATACCTTCCGGACAGGGGAGGATGAGCAGTTCTTC. Its translation is CATSRDTFRTGEDEQFF.

This clone was found once. The chain combines TRBV7-2 with TRBJ2-7; possible D gene TRBD2, 5 bases. The CDR3 runs to 15 residues. Germline V lookup: CDR1 SGHTA, CDR2 FQGNSA. V gave up 4 bases and J gave up 4 bases, with 17 bases separating them. Here the CDR3 reads CASSSYVGPGYEQYF. The CDR3 DNA reads as TGTGCCAGCAGCTCCTACGTAGGCCCGGGGTACGAGCAGTACTTC.

The CDR3 sequence is CASSPWGGSADTQYF. Here the CDR3 DNA reads TGTGCCAGCAGCCCTTGGGGCGGGAGTGCAGATACGCAGTATTTT. The chain joins TRBV7-9 to TRBJ2-3; TRBD2 aligns across 7 bases. Germline V gene data show CDR1 as SEHNR and CDR2 as FQNEAQ (reference sequence). The V gene end was trimmed by 5 bases and the J gene end by 4 bases; junction bases not matched to a gene: 9. CDR3 length: 15 residues.

The chain combines TRBV27 with TRBJ2-5, with D perhaps assigned TRBD1 or TRBD2 (5 bases each). There are 16 residues in the CDR3. V was trimmed by 2 bases and J by 3 bases, leaving 16 bases between them. Germline V gene sequence: CDR1 MNHEY, CDR2 SMNVEV (reference sequence). CDR3 loop: CASSLNPGTAKETQYF. The DNA for the CDR3 is TGTGCCAGCAGTTTAAACCCCGGGACGGCCAAAGAGACCCAGTACTTC.

The chain carries TRBV4-1 and TRBJ2-1; 12 nucleotides align to TRBD2. Germline assignment: CDR1 MGHRA and CDR2 YSYEKL. V lost 10 bases and J lost 1; bases outside the gene matches: 5. The CDR3 is 15 residues long. In nucleotides, the CDR3 is TGCGCCACTTCACTAGCGGGAGGTTCCTACAATGAGCAGTTCTTC. Translated, it gives CATSLAGGSYNEQFF.

This clone has more than one count but fewer than ten. This rearrangement joins TRBV5-4 to TRBJ1-2; 8 positions match TRBD1. Trimming removed 2 bases from V and 8 bases from J; junction bases left unmatched: 5. CDR1 SGHNT and CDR2 YYREEE come from the germline V gene (reference sequence). The CDR3 consists of 13 residues. In DNA, the CDR3 is TGTGCCAGCAGCTTATCAGGGGGCGGAGGCTACACCTTC. Amino acids: CASSLSGGGGYTF.

The chain is built from TRBV11-2 and TRBJ1-1, with D possibly matching TRBD1 (6 bases). The CDR3 loop spans 15 amino acids. Germline V gene lookup returns CDR1 SGHAT and CDR2 FQNNGV. The V end was cut by 1 base, the J end by 6 bases, with 15 bases between. CDR3 DNA: TGTGCCAGCAGCTTAGTGGGGGGGCAGGACGCTGAAGCTTTCTTT. Translating it yields CASSLVGGQDAEAFF.

The chain couples TRBV10-2 to TRBJ2-5; 7 nucleotides agree with TRBD2. The CDR3 is 15 amino acids. The germline gives CDR1 WSHSY, CDR2 SAAADI. Trimming took 0 bases from V and 5 from J; bases not matched to a gene: 6. This CDR3 is CASSESSAGDETQYF. The CDR3 nucleotides are TGCGCCAGCAGTGAGTCGTCGGCGGGGGACGAGACCCAGTACTTC.

The chain is built from TRBV4-3 and TRBJ1-1, with D tentatively TRBD1 (5 bases). Germline-derived CDR1 and CDR2 are LGHNA and YSLEER. The CDR3 length is 15 residues. Trimming pared 1 base from V and 0 bases from J, leaving 9 bases between. CDR3 in DNA: TGCGCCAGCAGCCAAGGACAGTTCATGAACACTGAAGCTTTCTTT. It translates to CASSQGQFMNTEAFF.

The gene calls are TRBV27 and TRBJ2-7; tentatively, D is TRBD1 or TRBD2 (5 bases each). Germline CDR1 is MNHEY and CDR2 is SMNVEV (reference sequence). The length of the CDR3 is 11 residues. Trimming stripped 3 bases from V and 7 bases from J, with 7 bases between. The CDR3 protein is CASSFGGEQYF. The CDR3 DNA is TGTGCCAGCAGTTTTGGGGGAGAGCAGTACTTC.

The genes are TRBV6-6 and TRBJ1-5; D is undetermined. Germline lookup yields CDR1 MNHNY and CDR2 SVGAGI (reference sequence). Deletions cut 4 bases from V and 3 bases from J, with 13 bases between. The CDR3 is made up of 15 amino acids. The CDR3 bases are TGTGCCAGCAGTTTTCGACAAGGAGTCAATCAGCCCCAGCATTTT. Translation gives CASSFRQGVNQPQHF.

The rearrangement links TRBV9 to TRBJ2-1; D remains ambiguous. Germline loops: CDR1 SGDLS, CDR2 YYNGEE. With 3 bases removed from V and 0 bases from J, the gap between germline ends came to 10 bases. This CDR3 contains 15 residues. The CDR3 loop reads CASSASSSSYNEQFF. CDR3 DNA: TGTGCCAGCAGCGCCTCTTCCAGCTCCTACAATGAGCAGTTCTTC.

The V and J genes are TRBV27 and TRBJ1-4; possible D gene TRBD1, 5 bases. The CDR3 is 13 amino acids. Germline V gives CDR1 MNHEY, CDR2 SMNVEV (reference sequence). V lost 6 bases and J lost 7, with 12 bases in between. The CDR3 DNA reads as TGTGCCAGCAGCTTAGCGGGGGGTGAAAAACTGTTTTTT. Protein sequence: CASSLAGGEKLFF.

By frequency in the sample, this clone is medium-sized. The CDR3 is CSVALYPDPDQPQHF. CDR3 sequence (DNA): TGCAGCGTTGCCCTTTACCCCGATCCGGATCAGCCCCAGCATTTT. The V and J genes are TRBV29-1 and TRBJ1-5, with D hard to call. Germline CDR1 and CDR2: SQVTM and ANQGSEA. The CDR3 is 15 amino acids. Trimming stripped 4 bases from V and 5 bases from J, with 18 bases between.

J is TRBJ2-7 and V is TRBV6-1, with D uncertain. Germline CDR1 reads MNHNS; CDR2 reads SASEGT. Trimming took off 4 bases at V and 2 bases at J, with 0 bases between the two ends. This CDR3 is 10 amino acids long. The CDR3 loop reads CASSAYEQYF. The DNA for the CDR3 is TGTGCCAGCAGTGCCTACGAGCAGTACTTC.

In the case of this clone: This sample includes further DNA sequences coding for the same CDR3. This chain connects TRBV5-4 to TRBJ1-1; no clear D. This CDR3 is 16 amino acids long. Germline assignment: CDR1 SGHNT and CDR2 YYREEE (reference sequence). Trimming cost V 0 bases and J 1 base, with 13 bases left between them. The CDR3 protein is CASSLDIGIGNTEAFF. The CDR3 region has the DNA TGTGCCAGCAGCTTGGACATAGGGATTGGGAACACTGAAGCTTTCTTT.

This chain uses TRBV28 with TRBJ1-1, with D tentatively TRBD1 (5 bases). From germline, CDR1 is MDHEN and CDR2 SYDVKM. V gave up 6 bases and J gave up 0 bases, with 8 bases separating them. This CDR3 is 13 amino acids long. The CDR3 DNA reads as TGTGCCAGCAGGGGACCGGTGAACACTGAAGCTTTCTTT. This sequence encodes CASRGPVNTEAFF.

The V gene is TRBV28, the J gene TRBJ1-1, with a possible D match to TRBD1 (6 bases). Looked up from germline, CDR1 is MDHEN and CDR2 is SYDVKM. The CDR3 runs 14 residues. V was shortened by 4 bases and J by 1 base, with 10 bases between the two germline ends. The DNA for the CDR3 is TGTGCCAGCAGTTATGGAGGGGGGAACACTGAAGCTTTCTTT. Protein product: CASSYGGGNTEAFF.

CDR3 coding DNA: TGTGCCACCAGCGAGGGAAGTGGGGGGAGCTCCTACAATGAGCAGTTCTTC. Translating gives CATSEGSGGSSYNEQFF. The chain employs TRBV15 and TRBJ2-1; a possible D gene is TRBD2 (6 bases). Trimming cost V 5 bases and J 0 bases, with 17 bases left between them. Per germline, CDR1 LNHNV and CDR2 YYDKDF (reference sequence). The CDR3 has 17 amino acids.

The chain joins TRBV5-6 to TRBJ1-5, with a weak D call TRBD1 (5 bases). The CDR3 is 14 amino acids. In germline, CDR1 is SGHDT, CDR2 YYEEEE. Trimming shortened V by 2 bases and J by 7 bases, and 13 bases separated the two germline ends. In nucleotides, the CDR3 is TGTGCCAGCAGCTTTCGGGGGTTGGAACAGCCCCAGCATTTT. Its protein product is CASSFRGLEQPQHF.

In its sample, this clone is medium-sized. For the CDR3, the DNA is TGTGCCAGCAGTTATGGGACGTCTCACTACGAGCAGTACTTC. Amino acids: CASSYGTSHYEQYF. The chain couples TRBV6-5 to TRBJ2-7; D tentatively reads TRBD1 or TRBD2 (5 bases each). V was clipped by 3 bases and J by 3 bases, with 12 bases between them. Germline assignment: CDR1 MNHEY and CDR2 SVGAGI. The CDR3 covers 14 residues.

The chain combines TRBV5-4 with TRBJ2-7, with D perhaps matching TRBD1 or TRBD2 (5 bases each). The CDR3 has 15 amino acids. Per germline, CDR1 SGHNT and CDR2 YYREEE (reference sequence). V was pared by 5 bases and J by 4 bases, with 19 bases between. The CDR3: CASSSGTEAFYEQYF. The CDR3, as DNA: TGTGCCAGCAGTTCCGGGACGGAGGCTTTTTACGAGCAGTACTTC.

The CDR3 loop reads CASSLSQTGTDTQYF. The CDR3 region has the DNA TGTGCCAGCAGCTTATCCCAAACAGGGACAGATACGCAGTATTTT. The chain couples TRBV7-9 to TRBJ2-3; possible D gene TRBD1, 6 bases. Trimming cost V 2 bases and J 3 bases, with 12 bases left between them. Germline V gene sequence: CDR1 SEHNR, CDR2 FQNEAQ (reference sequence). This CDR3 spans 15 amino acids.

By its share, this clone is medium-sized. CDR3 sequence reads: CSVAPGAEQYF. The CDR3 DNA reads TGCAGCGTTGCCCCGGGAGCCGAGCAGTACTTC. The rearrangement joins TRBV29-1 to TRBJ2-7, with TRBD2 as a possible D gene (6 bases). Germline loops: CDR1 SQVTM, CDR2 ANQGSEA. V was trimmed by 4 bases and J by 6 bases, leaving 10 bases between them. The CDR3 consists of 11 residues.